This passage covers 19 T cell receptor beta chains from one sample sequenced in a study of blood T cell repertoires in COVID-19. Repertoires were generated with immunoSEQ multiplex PCR, while TCRdb's copy carries only in-frame clones and drops some. The sample holds 210,000 or so clones; under 95% are singletons and the top ten take approximately 1.2%. Material: peripheral blood. The receptors here all came from a man aged 25 to 40 with acute or convalescent COVID-19.

This clone was detected once. This chain joins TRBV9 and TRBJ1-1; D gene unclear. The CDR3 length is 15 residues. Germline CDR1 SGDLS, CDR2 YYNGEE. V lost 0 bases and J lost 6, with 15 bases in between. CDR3 DNA: TGTGCCAGCAGCGTAGATTACAGTTCATTCGCTGAAGCTTTCTTT. Encoded protein: CASSVDYSSFAEAFF.

Remarks on this clone: At one end the junction does not follow the germline gene, possibly because of a read error. This chain uses TRBV5-1 with TRBJ2-2; 13 bases align to TRBD2. The CDR3 is made up of 16 amino acids. Per germline, CDR1 SGHRS and CDR2 YFSETQ. CDR3 sequence: CASSTSGGANTGELFF. DNA of the CDR3: TGCGCCAGCAGCACTAGCGGGGGGGCGAATACCGGGGAGCTGTTTTTT.

The chain links TRBV28 to TRBJ2-6, with D unclear. Germline V gene sequence: CDR1 MDHEN, CDR2 SYDVKM. The germline V and J ends were trimmed by 7 bases and 2 bases, with 12 bases remaining between them. The CDR3 has 15 residues. The CDR3, as DNA: TGTGCCAGCACCTTTGTGGCGGCTGGGGCCAACGTCCTGACTTTC. Protein: CASTFVAAGANVLTF.

This chain links TRBV6-6 with TRBJ1-1; 7 bases agree with TRBD1. The junction had 6 bases not matched to a gene; V was cut back by 7 bases and J by 10 bases. Per the germline V gene, CDR1 is MNHNY and CDR2 is SVGAGI (reference sequence). CDR3 length equals 11 residues. DNA for the CDR3: TGTGCCAGCACAGAGGGGGCGAGAGCTTTCTTT. This gives the protein CASTEGARAFF.

In the case of this clone: The sample holds other DNA sequences that translate to the same CDR3. V and J are TRBV3-1 (or the pseudogene TRBV3-2) and TRBJ2-3; 9 positions agree with TRBD2. Germline loops: CDR1 LGHDT, CDR2 YNNKEL (reference sequence). V trimming: 1 base; J trimming: 2 bases; junction bases outside the gene matches: 4. This CDR3 is 16 amino acids long. CDR3 region: CASSQVAGGLTDTQYF. The CDR3 coding sequence is TGTGCCAGCAGCCAAGTTGCGGGGGGGCTCACAGATACGCAGTATTTT.

V and J are TRBV28 and TRBJ1-5; 8 bases match TRBD1. The CDR3 consists of 14 residues. J gave up 5 bases and V 7 bases, and 7 bases lay outside the gene matches. Germline V gene sequence: CDR1 MDHEN, CDR2 SYDVKM. DNA for the CDR3: TGTGCCAGCAACAGGGACAGGCCTTATCAGCCCCAGCATTTT. This codes for CASNRDRPYQPQHF.

The chain is built from TRBV5-4 and TRBJ2-1; the match to TRBD1 covers 12 bases. Germline-derived CDR1 and CDR2 are SGHNT and YYREEE (reference sequence). The CDR3 length is 15 residues. Losses at the gene ends were 4 bases for V and 8 bases for J; bases not matched to a gene: 7. CDR3 sequence (DNA): TGTGCCAGCAGCCGGGGGACAGGGGGCGCCGATGAGCAGTTCTTC. Its protein is CASSRGTGGADEQFF.

The chain has TRBV28 and TRBJ1-2; D might be TRBD1 (5 bases). This CDR3 has 15 residues. CDR1 is MDHEN and CDR2 is SYDVKM in the germline V gene. V was clipped by 11 bases and J by 0 bases, with 19 bases between them. The CDR3 region has the DNA TGTGCCCTCGGCGCAGGGTCCCTCTCTAACTATGGCTACACCTTC. As protein: CALGAGSLSNYGYTF.

This chain joins TRBV15 and TRBJ1-5; a possible D gene is TRBD1 (5 bases). The germline gives CDR1 LNHNV, CDR2 YYDKDF (reference sequence). V was pared by 7 bases and J by 0 bases, with 13 bases between. The CDR3 is made up of 15 amino acids. CDR3 residues: CATTVGVYSNQPQHF. In DNA form, the CDR3 reads TGTGCCACCACCGTAGGGGTTTATAGCAATCAGCCCCAGCATTTT. Drawing the rest from reference TRBV15 and TRBJ1-5, the complete variable domain is DAMVIQNPRYQVTQFGKPVTLSCSQTLNHNVMYWYQQKSSQAPKLLFHYYDKDFNNEADTPDNFQSRRPNTSFCFLDIRSPGLGDTAMYLCATTVGVYSNQPQHFGDGTRLSIL.

The CDR3: CASSYIGRNTEAFF. The CDR3 DNA sequence: TGTGCCAGCAGTTACATAGGGAGAAACACTGAAGCTTTCTTT. The chain is built from TRBV6-5 and TRBJ1-1; D call uncertain. The V end was cut by 2 bases, the J end by 2 bases, with 9 bases between. The CDR3 is made up of 14 amino acids. Germline assignment: CDR1 MNHEY and CDR2 SVGAGI.

The V call is TRBV24-1, the J call TRBJ2-3; D is ambiguous. There are 12 residues in the CDR3. CDR1 is KGHDR, CDR2 SFDVKD, per germline. Trimming stripped 9 bases from V and 0 bases from J, with 6 bases between. This CDR3 reads CATGSSTDTQYF. The CDR3 DNA sequence: TGTGCCACCGGTAGTAGCACAGATACGCAGTATTTT.

The rearrangement links TRBV27 to TRBJ1-6, with D unresolved. This CDR3 comprises 15 residues. V gave up 4 bases and J gave up 9 bases, with 16 bases separating them. CDR1 is MNHEY and CDR2 is SMNVEV in the germline V gene (reference sequence). The CDR3 DNA reads TGTGCCAGCAGTTCTGAGCCCACAGAGCTTTCACCCCTCCACTTT. It is translated as CASSSEPTELSPLHF.

The V and J genes are TRBV4-2 and TRBJ1-1; no clear D gene. V lost 0 bases and J 7 bases, leaving 9 bases between the germline ends. The length of the CDR3 is 13 residues. Germline CDR1 reads LGHNA; CDR2 reads YNFKEQ. The CDR3 here is CASSQDIGGEAFF. The DNA of the CDR3 is TGTGCCAGCAGCCAAGATATAGGAGGTGAAGCTTTCTTT.

This clone appeared once. The chain has TRBV27 and TRBJ1-2; 8 bases are a match to TRBD1. The germline V gene encodes CDR1 MNHEY and CDR2 SMNVEV (reference sequence). The CDR3 runs to 15 residues. V dropped 5 bases and J dropped 10; count of bases not matched to a gene: 15. CDR3 bases: TGTGCCAGCAGTCCCGGGGGTGGACAGGGCACTATCTACACCTTC. This gives the protein CASSPGGGQGTIYTF.

The rearrangement uses TRBV2 and TRBJ2-3, with D possibly being TRBD1 (6 bases). The CDR3 sequence is 15 residues long. Trimming removed 7 bases at V and 1 base at J, with 15 bases between. Germline V gene lookup returns CDR1 SNHLY and CDR2 FYNNEI. CDR3 amino acids: CASKGPEGGTDTQYF. The CDR3 DNA sequence: TGTGCCAGCAAAGGGCCCGAGGGGGGCACAGATACGCAGTATTTT.

The rearrangement joins TRBV20-1 to TRBJ1-2; unclear D gene. Per the germline V gene, CDR1 is DFQATT and CDR2 is SNEGSKA (reference sequence). The CDR3 sequence is 11 residues long. V lost 6 bases to trimming and J lost 5 bases, with 10 bases between them. The CDR3 loop is CSAPVRYGYTF. CDR3 sequence (DNA): TGCAGTGCACCGGTCCGATATGGCTACACCTTC.

CDR3 sequence (DNA): TGTGCCAGAGCTCAGGAGCGGACGGTCTATAGCAATCAGCCCCAGCATTTT. This gives the protein CARAQERTVYSNQPQHF. The chain combines TRBV5-3 with TRBJ1-5; D is undetermined. TRBV5-3 is assigned to the ORF class and has an uncertain function. The CDR3 spans 17 residues. V was shortened by 7 bases and J by 0 bases, with 20 bases between the two germline ends.

The chain couples TRBV9 to TRBJ2-5; D not certain. This CDR3 has 13 residues. V was shortened by 4 bases and J by 5 bases, with 12 bases between the two germline ends. The germline CDR1 and CDR2 sequences are SGDLS and YYNGEE. CDR3 sequence reads: CASSPFDSETQYF. DNA for the CDR3: TGTGCCAGCAGCCCTTTTGACTCGGAGACCCAGTACTTC.

The gene calls are TRBV7-3 and TRBJ2-1; possibly TRBD2 for D (5 bases). The ends were cut back, 5 bases at V and 15 bases at J, with 26 bases in the middle. CDR1 and CDR2 (germline): SGHTA, FQGTGA. The CDR3 runs to 15 residues. This CDR3 is CASSAGGSQVGLPFF. The CDR3 DNA sequence: TGTGCCAGCAGCGCCGGCGGGTCCCAGGTCGGTCTGCCGTTCTTC.